This T cell receptor beta chain came from a study of cytomegalovirus exposure and HLA in healthy donors. Overall study: A previous analysis identified 100 million to 120 million unique TCR beta sequences derived from approximately 190 million T cells.

PCR involved 60 Vbeta and 13 Jbeta primers. Data came from immunoSEQ multiplex PCR; TCRdb stores just in-frame clones and leaves some out. The sample holds under 140,000 clones; around four fifths are singletons and the top ten take around 2.9%. V lost 7 bases to trimming and J lost 3 bases, with 13 bases between them. CDR1 is MNHNY and CDR2 is SVGAGI in the germline V gene (reference sequence). This CDR3 region has 15 residues. Whole-study findings and limits: Further analysis, carried out later, found HLA-associated TCR beta chains more clonally expanded than equally common other chains. As a later analysis showed, several of the most significant clusters appeared to be linked to common viral pathogens. Many donors shared some public TCRs, even though most TCR sequences were rare.

A word on this clone: The target antigen is unknown.

The rearrangement links TRBV6-6 to TRBJ2-6; perhaps TRBD2 as D (6 bases). This clonotype was obtained from a woman aged 55-69 years in good health and CMV-seropositive. Sequencing was carried out using PBMCs. Here the CDR3 DNA reads TGTGCCAGCACCGAAGGAGGGCGTGGGGCCAACGTCCTGACTTTC. The encoded protein is CASTEGGRGANVLTF.